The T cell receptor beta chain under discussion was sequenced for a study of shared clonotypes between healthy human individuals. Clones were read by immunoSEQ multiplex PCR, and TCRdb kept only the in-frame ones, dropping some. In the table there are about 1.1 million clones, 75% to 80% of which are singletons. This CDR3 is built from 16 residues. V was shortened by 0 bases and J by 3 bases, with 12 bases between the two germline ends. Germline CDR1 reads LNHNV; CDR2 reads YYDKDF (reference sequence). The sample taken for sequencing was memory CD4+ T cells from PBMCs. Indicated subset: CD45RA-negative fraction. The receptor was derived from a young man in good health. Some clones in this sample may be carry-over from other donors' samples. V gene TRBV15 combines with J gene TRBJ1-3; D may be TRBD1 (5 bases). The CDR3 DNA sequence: TGTGCCACCAGCAGAGATCAGGGACTCGTTGGAAACACCATATATTTT. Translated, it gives CATSRDQGLVGNTIYF.